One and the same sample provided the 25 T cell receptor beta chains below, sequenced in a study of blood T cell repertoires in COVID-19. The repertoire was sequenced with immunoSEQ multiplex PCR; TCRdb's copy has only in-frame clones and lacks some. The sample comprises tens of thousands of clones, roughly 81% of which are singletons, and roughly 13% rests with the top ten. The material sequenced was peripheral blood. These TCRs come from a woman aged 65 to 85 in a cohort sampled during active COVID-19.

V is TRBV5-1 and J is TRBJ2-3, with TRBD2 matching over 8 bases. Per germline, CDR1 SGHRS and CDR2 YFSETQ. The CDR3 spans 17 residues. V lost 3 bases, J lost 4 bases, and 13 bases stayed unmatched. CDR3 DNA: TGCGCCAGCAGCTACTCCGGGACTAGTGCGGGGTCAGATACGCAGTATTTT. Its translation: CASSYSGTSAGSDTQYF.

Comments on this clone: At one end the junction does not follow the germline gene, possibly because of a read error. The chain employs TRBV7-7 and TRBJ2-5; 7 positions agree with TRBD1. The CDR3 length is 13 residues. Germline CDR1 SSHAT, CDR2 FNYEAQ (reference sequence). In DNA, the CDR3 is TGTGCTAGCAGCTTAGGGACAGACGGGACCCAGTACTTC. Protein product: CASSLGTDGTQYF.

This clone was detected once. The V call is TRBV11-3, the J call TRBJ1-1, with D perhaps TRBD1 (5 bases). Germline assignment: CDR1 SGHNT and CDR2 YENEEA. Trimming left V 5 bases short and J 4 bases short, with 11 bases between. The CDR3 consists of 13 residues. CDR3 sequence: CASSAHRGTEAFF. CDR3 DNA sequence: TGTGCCAGCAGCGCCCATAGGGGCACTGAAGCTTTCTTT.

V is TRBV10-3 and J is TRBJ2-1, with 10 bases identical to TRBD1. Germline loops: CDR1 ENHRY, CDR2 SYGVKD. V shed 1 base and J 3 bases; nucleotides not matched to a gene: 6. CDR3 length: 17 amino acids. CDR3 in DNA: TGTGCCATCAGTGAGTGGGCGGGACAGGGGAACTACAATGAGCAGTTCTTC. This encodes CAISEWAGQGNYNEQFF.

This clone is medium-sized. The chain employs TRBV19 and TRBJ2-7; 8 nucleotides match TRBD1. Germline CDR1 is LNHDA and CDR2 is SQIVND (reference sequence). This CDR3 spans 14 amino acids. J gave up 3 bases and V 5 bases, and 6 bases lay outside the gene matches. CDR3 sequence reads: CASSVGQGYYEQYF. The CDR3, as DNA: TGTGCCAGTAGTGTTGGACAGGGTTACTACGAGCAGTACTTC. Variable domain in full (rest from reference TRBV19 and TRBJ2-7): DGGITQSPKYLFRKEGQNVTLSCEQNLNHDAMYWYRQDPGQGLRLIYYSQIVNDFQKGDIAEGYSVSREKKESFPLTVTSAQKNPTAFYLCASSVGQGYYEQYFGPGTRLTVT.

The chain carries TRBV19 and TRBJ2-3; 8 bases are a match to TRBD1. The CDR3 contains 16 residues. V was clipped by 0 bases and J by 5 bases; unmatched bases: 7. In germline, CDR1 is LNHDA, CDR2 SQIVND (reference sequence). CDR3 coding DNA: TGTGCCAGTAGTATAGAGTCGACAGGGGCTGGAGATACGCAGTATTTT. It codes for CASSIESTGAGDTQYF.

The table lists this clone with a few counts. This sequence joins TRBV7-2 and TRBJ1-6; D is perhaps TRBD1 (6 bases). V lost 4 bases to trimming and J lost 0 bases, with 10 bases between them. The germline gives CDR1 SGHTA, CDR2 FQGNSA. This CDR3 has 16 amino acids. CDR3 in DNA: TGTGCCAGCAGCTCCCTGGACAGCTCCTATAATTCACCCCTCCACTTT. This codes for CASSSLDSSYNSPLHF.

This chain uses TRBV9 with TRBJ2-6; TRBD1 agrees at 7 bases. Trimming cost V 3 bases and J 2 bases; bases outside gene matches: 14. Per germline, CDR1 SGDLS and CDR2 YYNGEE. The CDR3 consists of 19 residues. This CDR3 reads CASSAPWRQGEPGANVLTF. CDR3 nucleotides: TGTGCCAGCAGCGCCCCGTGGCGACAGGGAGAGCCTGGGGCCAACGTCCTGACTTTC.

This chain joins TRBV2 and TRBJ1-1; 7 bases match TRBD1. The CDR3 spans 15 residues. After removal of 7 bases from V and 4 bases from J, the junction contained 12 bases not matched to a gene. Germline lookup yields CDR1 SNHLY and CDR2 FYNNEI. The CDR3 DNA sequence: TGTGCCAGCAACGGACAGGCAACGGCACGCACTGAAGCTTTCTTT. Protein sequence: CASNGQATARTEAFF.

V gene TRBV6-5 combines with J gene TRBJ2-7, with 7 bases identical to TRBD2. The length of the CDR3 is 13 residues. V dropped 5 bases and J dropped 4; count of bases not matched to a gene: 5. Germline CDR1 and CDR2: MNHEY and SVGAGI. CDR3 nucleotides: TGTGCCAGCAGTAAAAGCGGGACTTACGAGCAGTACTTC. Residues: CASSKSGTYEQYF.

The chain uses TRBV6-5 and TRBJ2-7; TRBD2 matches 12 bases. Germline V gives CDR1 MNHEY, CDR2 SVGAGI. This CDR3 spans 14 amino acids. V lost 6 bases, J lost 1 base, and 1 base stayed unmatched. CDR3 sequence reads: CASRGLAGSYEQYF. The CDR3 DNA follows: TGTGCCAGCAGGGGACTAGCGGGTTCCTACGAGCAGTACTTC.

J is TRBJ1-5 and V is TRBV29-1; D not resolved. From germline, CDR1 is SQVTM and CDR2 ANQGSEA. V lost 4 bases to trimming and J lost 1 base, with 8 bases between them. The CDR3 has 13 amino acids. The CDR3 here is CSVGEGSNQPQHF. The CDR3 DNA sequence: TGCAGCGTTGGAGAGGGCAGCAATCAGCCCCAGCATTTT.

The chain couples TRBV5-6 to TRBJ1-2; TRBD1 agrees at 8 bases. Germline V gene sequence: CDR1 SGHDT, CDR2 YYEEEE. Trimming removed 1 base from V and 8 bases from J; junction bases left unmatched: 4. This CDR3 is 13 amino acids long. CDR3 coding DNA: TGTGCCAGCAGCTTGCGACAGGGGAGCGGCTACACCTTC. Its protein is CASSLRQGSGYTF.

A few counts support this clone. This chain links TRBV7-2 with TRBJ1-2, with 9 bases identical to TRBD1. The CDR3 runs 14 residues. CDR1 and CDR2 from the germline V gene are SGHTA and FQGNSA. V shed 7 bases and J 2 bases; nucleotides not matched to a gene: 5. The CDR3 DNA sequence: TGTGCCAGCACCTGGGACAGGGACAACTATGGCTACACCTTC. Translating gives CASTWDRDNYGYTF.

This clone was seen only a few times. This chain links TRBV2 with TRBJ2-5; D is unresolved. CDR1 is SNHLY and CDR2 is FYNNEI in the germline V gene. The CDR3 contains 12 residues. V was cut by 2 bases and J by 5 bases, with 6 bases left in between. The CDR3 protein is CASSEFRETQYF. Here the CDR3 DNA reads TGTGCCAGCAGTGAATTTCGGGAGACCCAGTACTTC.

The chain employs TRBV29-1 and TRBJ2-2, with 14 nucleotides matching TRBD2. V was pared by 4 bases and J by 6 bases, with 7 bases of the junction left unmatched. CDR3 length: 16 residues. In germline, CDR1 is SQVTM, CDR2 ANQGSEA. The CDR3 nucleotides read TGCAGCGTTGGGGGGACTAGCGGGAGAGCCCCCGGGGAGCTGTTTTTT. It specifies CSVGGTSGRAPGELFF.

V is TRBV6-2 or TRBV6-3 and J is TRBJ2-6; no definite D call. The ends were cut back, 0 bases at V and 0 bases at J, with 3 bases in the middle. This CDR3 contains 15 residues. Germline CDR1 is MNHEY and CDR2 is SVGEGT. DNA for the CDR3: TGTGCCAGCAGTTACTCCGTCTCTGGGGCCAACGTCCTGACTTTC. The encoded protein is CASSYSVSGANVLTF.

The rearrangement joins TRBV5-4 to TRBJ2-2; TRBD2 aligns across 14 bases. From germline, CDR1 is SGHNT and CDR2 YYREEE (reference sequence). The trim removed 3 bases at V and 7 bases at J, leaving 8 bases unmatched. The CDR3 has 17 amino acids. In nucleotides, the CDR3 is TGTGCCAGCAGCTCCGGGGGACTAGCGGGAGCGGTCGGGGAGCTGTTTTTT. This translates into CASSSGGLAGAVGELFF.

CDR3 bases: TGTGCCAGCAGCCCGCGACCGGGACAGGGGGCATCTCAAAATCAGCCCCAGCATTTT. It specifies CASSPRPGQGASQNQPQHF. This chain uses TRBV11-3 with TRBJ1-5, with 12 nucleotides matching TRBD1. This CDR3 contains 19 residues. Germline-derived CDR1 and CDR2 are SGHNT and YENEEA. The V and J ends lost 5 bases and 4 bases, in that order; junction bases with no gene match: 15. The full variable domain, rest sourced from reference TRBV11-3 and TRBJ1-5, is EAGVVQSPRYKIIEKKQPVAFWCNPISGHNTLYWYLQNLGQGPELLIRYENEEAVDDSQLPKDRFSAERLKGVDSTLKIQPAELGDSAVYLCASSPRPGQGASQNQPQHFGDGTRLSIL.

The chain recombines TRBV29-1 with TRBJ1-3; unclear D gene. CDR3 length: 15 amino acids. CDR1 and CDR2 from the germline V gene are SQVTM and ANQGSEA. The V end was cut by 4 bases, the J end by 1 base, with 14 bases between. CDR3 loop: CSVGRGDSSGNTIYF. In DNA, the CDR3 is TGCAGCGTTGGCCGGGGTGACTCTTCTGGAAACACCATATATTTT. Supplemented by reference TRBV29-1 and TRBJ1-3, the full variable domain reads SAVISQKPSRDICQRGTSLTIQCQVDSQVTMMFWYRQQPGQSLTLIATANQGSEATYESGFVIDKFPISRPNLTFSTLTVSNMSPEDSSIYLCSVGRGDSSGNTIYFGEGSWLTVV.

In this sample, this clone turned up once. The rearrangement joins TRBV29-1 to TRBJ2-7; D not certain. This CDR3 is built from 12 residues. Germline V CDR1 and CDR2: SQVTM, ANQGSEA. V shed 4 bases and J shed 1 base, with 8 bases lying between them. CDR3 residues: CSVAGLSYEQYF. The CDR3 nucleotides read TGCAGCGTTGCGGGTTTGTCCTACGAGCAGTACTTC.

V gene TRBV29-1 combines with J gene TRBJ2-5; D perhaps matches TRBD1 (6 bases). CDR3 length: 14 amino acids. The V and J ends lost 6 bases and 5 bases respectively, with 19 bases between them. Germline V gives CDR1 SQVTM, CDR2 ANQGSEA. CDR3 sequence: CSVGPGTGWETQYF. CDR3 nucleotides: TGCAGCGTGGGGCCAGGCACAGGGTGGGAGACCCAGTACTTC.

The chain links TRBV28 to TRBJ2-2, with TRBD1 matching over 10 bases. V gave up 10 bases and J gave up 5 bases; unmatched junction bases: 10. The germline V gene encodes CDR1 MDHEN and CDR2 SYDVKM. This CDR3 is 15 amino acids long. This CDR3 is CAIQDRGRLTGELFF. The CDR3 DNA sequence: TGTGCCATTCAAGACAGGGGGCGTTTGACCGGGGAGCTGTTTTTT.

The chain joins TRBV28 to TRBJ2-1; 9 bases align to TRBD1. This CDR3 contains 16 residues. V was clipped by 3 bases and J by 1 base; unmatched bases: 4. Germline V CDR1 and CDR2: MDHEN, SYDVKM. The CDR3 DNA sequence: TGTGCCAGCAGTTTCGCCGGGACAGGGTCCTACAATGAGCAGTTCTTC. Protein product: CASSFAGTGSYNEQFF.

In DNA form, the CDR3 reads TGTGCCAGCAGCCCTGCGCCCGGGGAGCTGTTTTTT. Translation: CASSPAPGELFF. V and J are TRBV7-2 and TRBJ2-2; D remains unclear. CDR3 length: 12 residues. V was clipped by 5 bases and J by 6 bases, with 7 bases between them. Germline V lookup: CDR1 SGHTA, CDR2 FQGNSA. The whole variable domain, filled in from reference TRBV7-2 and TRBJ2-2, reads GAGVSQSPSNKVTEKGKDVELRCDPISGHTALYWYRQSLGQGLEFLIYFQGNSAPDKSGLPSDRFSAERTGGSVSTLTIQRTQQEDSAVYLCASSPAPGELFFGEGSRLTVL.